Sequencing of this TCR beta chain was carried out in a study of cytomegalovirus exposure and HLA in healthy donors. The PCR ran on 60 Vbeta and 13 Jbeta primers. TCRdb keeps only in-frame clones here, not all; method: immunoSEQ multiplex PCR. The top ten hold about 53% of the sample, which has under 80,000 clones, about 80% seen once. CDR3 length equals 14 residues. The germline V gene encodes CDR1 KGHSH and CDR2 LQKENI. Trimming cost V 6 bases and J 5 bases; bases outside gene matches: 10. The chain is built from TRBV18 and TRBJ2-7; 7 bases align to TRBD1. This clonotype was obtained from a man aged 50 or older in good health and CMV-seropositive. Sequencing was done on a sample of PBMCs. CDR3 in amino acids: CASSSGTERNEQYF. The CDR3 bases are TGTGCCAGCTCCTCCGGGACAGAGAGAAACGAGCAGTACTTC.